The clone carrying this T cell receptor (beta chain) was picked up many times. The V and J ends lost 2 bases and 5 bases, in that order; junction bases with no gene match: 3. Germline V gene data show CDR1 as SGHTA and CDR2 as FQGNSA. This CDR3 is built from 14 residues. These data are taken from a study of human T cells and chemical hapten exposure. Study-wide context: Weekly scalp doses of diphenylcyclopropenone were given to patients during the roughly 26-week study.

Time point here: pre-sensitization, week 0. Treatment denoted: therapeutic diphenylcyclopropenone sensitization with weekly scalp DPC. From whole blood left unfractionated, total RNA was extracted. Individual cDNA molecules each carried unique molecular identifiers attached by the library. TCRdb reprocessed the RACE reads via MiXCR and lists one record per CDR3 protein. The profile shows under 45,000 distinct CDR3 sequences, about a tenth of them singletons. The source material was whole blood, sampled in connection with sensitization to the hapten diphenylcyclopropenone (DPC). This receptor was obtained from a man between 45 and 60 years old with alopecia areata. Some clones in this sample may be carry-over from other donors' samples. This chain joins TRBV7-2 and TRBJ2-5, with 9 positions matching TRBD1. The CDR3 is CASSLRTGAETQYF. The CDR3 bases are TGTGCCAGCAGCTTAAGGACAGGGGCGGAGACCCAGTACTTC.